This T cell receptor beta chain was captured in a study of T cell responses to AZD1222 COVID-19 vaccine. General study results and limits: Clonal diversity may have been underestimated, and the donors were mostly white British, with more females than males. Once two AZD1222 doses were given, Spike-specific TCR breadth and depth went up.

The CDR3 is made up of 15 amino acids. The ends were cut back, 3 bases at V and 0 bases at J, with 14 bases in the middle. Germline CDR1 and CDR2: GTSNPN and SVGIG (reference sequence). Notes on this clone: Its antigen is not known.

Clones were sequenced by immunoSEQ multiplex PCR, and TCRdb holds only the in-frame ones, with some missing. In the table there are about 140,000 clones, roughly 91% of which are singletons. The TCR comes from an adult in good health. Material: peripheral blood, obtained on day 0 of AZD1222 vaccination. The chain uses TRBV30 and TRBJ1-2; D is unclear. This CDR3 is CAWSEPYRPNYGYTF. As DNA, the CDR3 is TGTGCCTGGAGCGAACCATACCGCCCTAACTATGGCTACACCTTC.